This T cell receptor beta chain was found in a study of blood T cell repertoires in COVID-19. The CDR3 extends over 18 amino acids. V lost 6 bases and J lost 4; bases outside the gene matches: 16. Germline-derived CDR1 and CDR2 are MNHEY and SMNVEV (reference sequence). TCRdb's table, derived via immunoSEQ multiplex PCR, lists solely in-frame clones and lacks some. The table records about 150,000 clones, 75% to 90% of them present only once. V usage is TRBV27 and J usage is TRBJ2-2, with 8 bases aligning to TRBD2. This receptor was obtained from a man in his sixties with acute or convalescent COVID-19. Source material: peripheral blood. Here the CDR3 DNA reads TGTGCCAGCAGCCGCCCTACTAGCGGACCCCGAGGCACCGGGGAGCTGTTTTTT. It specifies CASSRPTSGPRGTGELFF.